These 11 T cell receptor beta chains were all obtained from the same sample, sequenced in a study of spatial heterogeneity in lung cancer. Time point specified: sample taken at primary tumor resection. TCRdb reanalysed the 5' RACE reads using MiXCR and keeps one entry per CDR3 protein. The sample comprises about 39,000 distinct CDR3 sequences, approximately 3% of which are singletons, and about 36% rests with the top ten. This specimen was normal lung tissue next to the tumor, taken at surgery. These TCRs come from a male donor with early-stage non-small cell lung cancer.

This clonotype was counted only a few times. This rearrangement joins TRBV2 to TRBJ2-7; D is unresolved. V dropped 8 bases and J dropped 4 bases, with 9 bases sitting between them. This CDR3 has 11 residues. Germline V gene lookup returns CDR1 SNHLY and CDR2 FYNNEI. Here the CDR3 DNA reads TGTGCCAGCGGTACCAGTTACGAGCAGTACTTC. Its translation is CASGTSYEQYF.

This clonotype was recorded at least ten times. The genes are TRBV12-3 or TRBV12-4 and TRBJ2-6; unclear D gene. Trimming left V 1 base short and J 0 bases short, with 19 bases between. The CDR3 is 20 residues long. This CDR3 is CASSLGIGRTVHSGANVLTF. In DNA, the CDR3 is TGTGCCAGCAGTTTAGGGATAGGTCGGACGGTACACTCTGGGGCCAACGTCCTGACTTTC.

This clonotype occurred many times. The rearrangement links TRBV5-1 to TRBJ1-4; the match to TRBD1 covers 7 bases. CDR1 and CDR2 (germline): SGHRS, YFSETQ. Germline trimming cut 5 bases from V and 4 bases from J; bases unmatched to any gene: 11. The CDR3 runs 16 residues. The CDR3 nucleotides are TGCGCCAGCAGGGATCCGGGACAGAAGCTTAATGAAAAACTGTTTTTT. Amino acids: CASRDPGQKLNEKLFF. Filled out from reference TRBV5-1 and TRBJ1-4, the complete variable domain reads KAGVTQTPRYLIKTRGQQVTLSCSPISGHRSVSWYQQTPGQGLQFLFEYFSETQRNKGNFPGRFSGRQFSNSRSEMNVSTLELGDSALYLCASRDPGQKLNEKLFFGSGTQLSVL.

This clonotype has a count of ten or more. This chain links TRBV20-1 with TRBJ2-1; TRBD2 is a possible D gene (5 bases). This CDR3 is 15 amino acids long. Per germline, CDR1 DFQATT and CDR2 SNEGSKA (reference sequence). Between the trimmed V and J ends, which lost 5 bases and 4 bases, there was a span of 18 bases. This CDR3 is CSAPGPTRAYNEQFF. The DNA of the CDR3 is TGCAGTGCTCCCGGGCCCACGAGGGCATACAATGAGCAGTTCTTC.

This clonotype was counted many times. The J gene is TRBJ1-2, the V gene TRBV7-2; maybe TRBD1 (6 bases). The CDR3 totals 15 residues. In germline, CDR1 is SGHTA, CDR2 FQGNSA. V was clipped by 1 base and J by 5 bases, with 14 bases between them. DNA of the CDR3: TGTGCCAGCAGCTTAGATCGGACAGCTCATTATGGCTACACCTTC. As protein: CASSLDRTAHYGYTF. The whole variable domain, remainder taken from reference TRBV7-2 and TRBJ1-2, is GAGVSQSPSNKVTEKGKDVELRCDPISGHTALYWYRQSLGQGLEFLIYFQGNSAPDKSGLPSDRFSAERTGGSVSTLTIQRTQQEDSAVYLCASSLDRTAHYGYTFGSGTRLTVV.

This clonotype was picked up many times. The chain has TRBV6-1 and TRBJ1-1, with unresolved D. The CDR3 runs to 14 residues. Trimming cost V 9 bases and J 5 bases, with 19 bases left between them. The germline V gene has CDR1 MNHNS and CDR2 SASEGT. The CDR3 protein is CASLPKGGWTEAFF. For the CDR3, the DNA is TGTGCCAGTTTACCTAAGGGAGGTTGGACTGAAGCTTTCTTT.

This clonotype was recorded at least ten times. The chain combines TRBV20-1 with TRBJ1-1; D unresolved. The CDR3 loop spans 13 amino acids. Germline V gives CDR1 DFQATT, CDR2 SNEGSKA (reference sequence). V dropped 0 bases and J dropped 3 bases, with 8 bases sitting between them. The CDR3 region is CSARDHGDTEAFF. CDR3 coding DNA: TGCAGTGCTAGAGATCATGGCGACACTGAAGCTTTCTTT.

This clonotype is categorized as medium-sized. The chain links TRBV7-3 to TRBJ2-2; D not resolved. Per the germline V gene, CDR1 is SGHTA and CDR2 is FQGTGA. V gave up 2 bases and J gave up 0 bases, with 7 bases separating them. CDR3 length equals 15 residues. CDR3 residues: CASSLSPSNTGELFF. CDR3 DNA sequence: TGTGCCAGCAGCTTATCGCCATCGAACACCGGGGAGCTGTTTTTT. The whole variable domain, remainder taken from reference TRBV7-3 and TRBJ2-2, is GAGVSQTPSNKVTEKGKYVELRCDPISGHTALYWYRQSLGQGPEFLIYFQGTGAADDSGLPNDRFFAVRPEGSVSTLKIQRTERGDSAVYLCASSLSPSNTGELFFGEGSRLTVL.

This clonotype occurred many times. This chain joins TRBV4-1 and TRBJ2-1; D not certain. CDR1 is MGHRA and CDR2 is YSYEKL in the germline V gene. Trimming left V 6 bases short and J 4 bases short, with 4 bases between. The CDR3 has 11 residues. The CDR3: CASRAYNEQFF. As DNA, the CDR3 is TGCGCCAGCAGGGCGTACAATGAGCAGTTCTTC.

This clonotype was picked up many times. DNA of the CDR3: TGTGCCAGCAGCCAGACTCCCGGCCCCTATGGCTACACCTTC. Translation: CASSQTPGPYGYTF. The chain employs TRBV7-9 and TRBJ1-2; D remains unclear. The CDR3 spans 14 residues. The V gene's germline CDR1 is SEHNR and CDR2 FQNEAQ (reference sequence). Trimming shortened V by 5 bases and J by 4 bases, and 14 bases separated the two germline ends.

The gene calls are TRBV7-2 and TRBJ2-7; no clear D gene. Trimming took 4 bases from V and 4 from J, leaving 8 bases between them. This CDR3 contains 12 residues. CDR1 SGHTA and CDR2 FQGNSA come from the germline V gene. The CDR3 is CASSYTRYEQYF. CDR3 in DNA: TGTGCCAGCAGCTATACACGGTACGAGCAGTACTTC.